This T cell receptor (beta chain) was documented in a study of T-cell reconstitution after alpha-beta-depleted transplantation in children. Study-wide findings and caveats: Recipient T cells and thymic progenitors that survived were the source of the high TCRbeta diversity seen at day 60 in some patients. Among T cells one year after transplant, newly produced cells accounted for most counts and diversity. Reports say that about two months after transplant, the alpha-beta T cells came out of several hundred graft clones that had expanded.

This clonotype was seen repeatedly, ten times or more. Its antigen is unidentified. Unique molecular identifiers were incorporated during preparation of the TCRbeta library. MiXCR, run by TCRdb on the PCR reads, gives a single entry per CDR3 protein. The top ten clones hold 5% of a sample with 900,000 or so distinct CDR3 sequences, less than 20% of them seen once. The receptor comes from a male patient younger than 18 who had a stem cell transplant for acute lymphoblastic leukemia, so the T cells may come from the graft donor. This material consisted of PBMCs, mostly from graft donor cells, taken 360 days after TCRalphabeta/CD19-depleted stem cell transplant.

The CDR3 DNA is TGTGCCAGCAGTTTATCAAGCGGGACCCTATCCTACGAGCAGTACTTC. Protein sequence: CASSLSSGTLSYEQYF. This chain joins TRBV27 and TRBJ2-7; 7 bases fit TRBD2. Germline V lookup: CDR1 MNHEY, CDR2 SMNVEV (reference sequence). Trimming took 0 bases from V and 1 from J; bases not matched to a gene: 6. The CDR3 runs to 16 residues.